This T cell receptor (beta chain) came from a study of PD-L1 blockade in urothelial cancer. Study-level background: The study started patients on atezolizumab around 2014, giving 1,200 mg intravenously every 3 weeks. Patients' prior chemotherapy regimens numbered 0 to 3.

PCRs each included synthetic TCR analog templates spiked in. Some clones are missing from TCRdb's copy, which holds only in-frame ones; the method was immunoSEQ multiplex PCR. The data show 45,000 to 70,000 clones, about 85% seen once. This sample's time point: pretreatment peripheral blood. The CDR3 runs 14 residues. The germline V gene encodes CDR1 SNHLY and CDR2 FYNNEI. Trimming removed 2 bases from V and 2 bases from J, with 7 bases in between. Source: PBMCs, taken around atezolizumab (anti-PD-L1) treatment. The gene calls are TRBV2 and TRBJ2-1; tentative D call: TRBD1 (6 bases). This clonotype was sampled from an older man with urothelial cancer. CDR3 DNA sequence: TGTGCCAGCAGTGAAAACAGGGCCTACAATGAGCAGTTCTTC. This sequence encodes CASSENRAYNEQFF.